This is a list of T cell receptor beta chains from one sample in a study of lymphopenia after photon versus proton radiotherapy. Profiled with immunoSEQ multiplex PCR; TCRdb holds only in-frame clones, not every one. This sample has 55,000 to 85,000 clones, with around 90% found just once. This specimen was peripheral blood, taken from a patient treated with photon-based radiotherapy. The source is a woman aged 40 to 55 with cholangiocarcinoma. Each CDR3 is given with its conserved first and last residue. A D gene is named only where the DNA matches it firmly. Some rows have no size entry. The others give once, few or many, or a class for an expanded clone.

clone size: NA; J gene: TRBJ1-4; V gene: TRBV5-1; D gene: NA; CDR3 DNA: TGCGCCAGCAGCTCTCAACAACCAGGGTTGGAAAAACTGTTTTTT; CDR3 protein: CASSSQQPGLEKLFF
clone size: NA; J gene: TRBJ2-7; V gene: TRBV27; D gene: TRBD1; CDR3 DNA: TGTGCCAGCAGTTCCCTACCCGGGACAGTTTCCTACGAGCAGTACTTC; CDR3 protein: CASSSLPGTVSYEQYF
clone size: NA; J gene: TRBJ1-2; V gene: TRBV6-1; D gene: NA; CDR3 DNA: TGTGCCAGCAGTGAAGTAAGGGGAAGCTATGGCTACACCTTC; CDR3 protein: CASSEVRGSYGYTF
clone size: NA; J gene: TRBJ1-2; V gene: TRBV9; D gene: NA; CDR3 DNA: TGTGCCAGCAGCGTAGGAGAAGGGATTAACTATGGCTACACCTTC; CDR3 protein: CASSVGEGINYGYTF
clone size: NA; J gene: TRBJ2-7; V gene: TRBV28; D gene: TRBD2; CDR3 DNA: TGTGCCAGCAGCCAATATGCGGGGAGGGAGCGGCACGAGCAGTACTTC; CDR3 protein: CASSQYAGRERHEQYF
clone size: NA; J gene: TRBJ2-7; V gene: TRBV5-1; D gene: TRBD2; CDR3 DNA: TGCGCCAGCAGCTTGGTCCAACTAGCGGGGGGTGGAGCAGGCGAGCAGTACTTC; CDR3 protein: CASSLVQLAGGGAGEQYF
clone size: once; J gene: TRBJ2-7; V gene: TRBV27; D gene: TRBD1; CDR3 DNA: TGTGCCAGCAGACAGGGGGCTATGAACGAGCAGTACTTC; CDR3 protein: CASRQGAMNEQYF
clone size: few; J gene: TRBJ1-2; V gene: TRBV19; D gene: NA; CDR3 DNA: TGTGCCAGTAGTGGGGGTCGGGGCTACACCTTC; CDR3 protein: CASSGGRGYTF
clone size: once; J gene: TRBJ2-3; V gene: TRBV28; D gene: TRBD2; CDR3 DNA: TGTGCCAGCAGCCCCCCTCTAGCGGGAGGCCTCACAGATACGCAGTATTTT; CDR3 protein: CASSPPLAGGLTDTQYF
clone size: NA; J gene: TRBJ2-7; V gene: TRBV6-5; D gene: NA; CDR3 DNA: TGTGCCAGCATCAGCCTCAGGGGAACTTCCTACGAGCAGTACTTC; CDR3 protein: CASISLRGTSYEQYF
clone size: NA; J gene: TRBJ2-1; V gene: TRBV27; D gene: NA; CDR3 DNA: TGTGCCAGCAGTTTGGAGGGGGCGACCCCCTACAATGAGCAGTTCTTC; CDR3 protein: CASSLEGATPYNEQFF
clone size: NA; J gene: TRBJ2-7; V gene: TRBV29-1; D gene: NA; CDR3 DNA: TGCAGCGCCGGCGGACACTCAGTCCAATCCTACGAGCAGTACTTC; CDR3 protein: CSAGGHSVQSYEQYF
clone size: NA; J gene: TRBJ2-1; V gene: TRBV28; D gene: NA; CDR3 DNA: TGTGCCAGCAGTTTCGTCCGGTACAATGAGCAGTTCTTC; CDR3 protein: CASSFVRYNEQFF
clone size: NA; J gene: TRBJ1-4; V gene: TRBV27; D gene: NA; CDR3 DNA: TGTGCCAGCAGTTTACTTACCCGAGGGAGGTTGGAAAAACTGTTTTTT; CDR3 protein: CASSLLTRGRLEKLFF
clone size: NA; J gene: TRBJ2-1; V gene: TRBV5-5; D gene: NA; CDR3 DNA: TGTGCCAGCAGCTTGGCTGTGACTAGTGTTTTAGATGAGCAGTTCTTC; CDR3 protein: CASSLAVTSVLDEQFF
clone size: NA; J gene: TRBJ1-1; V gene: TRBV7-3; D gene: NA; CDR3 DNA: TGTGCCAGCAGCCGCAATCGGGGAAGCACTGAAGCTTTCTTT; CDR3 protein: CASSRNRGSTEAFF
clone size: NA; J gene: TRBJ2-7; V gene: TRBV6-5; D gene: TRBD1; CDR3 DNA: TGTGCCAGCATGGGACAGCCTACCTACGAGCAGTACTTC; CDR3 protein: CASMGQPTYEQYF
clone size: once; J gene: TRBJ2-7; V gene: TRBV5-1; D gene: TRBD1; CDR3 DNA: TGCGCCAGCAGCCCTACCGGGACAGGGACCTACGAGCAGTACTTC; CDR3 protein: CASSPTGTGTYEQYF
clone size: NA; J gene: TRBJ2-1; V gene: TRBV30; D gene: TRBD1; CDR3 DNA: TGTGCCTGGAGTGTAGGGACAGGGGGTGAGCAGTTCTTC; CDR3 protein: CAWSVGTGGEQFF